In this sample, the clone carrying this T cell receptor (beta chain) turned up many times. Its antigen is undetermined. The sample is drawn from a study of tumor-infiltrating lymphocytes in primary liver carcinoma. Regarding the study as a whole: Just about 7-24% of leading clones were found in every one of five regions. Tumor-adjacent and tumor-blood pairs shared less of their repertoires than tumor region pairs shared.

Total RNA amounting to around 450 ng was the source from which TCR beta cDNA was made with a constant-region primer. Investigators got TCR beta libraries out of three nested multiplex PCR rounds, done with slightly modified ARM-PCR. The first two PCR rounds, around 11 cycles each, used TRBV1-TRBV30 forward primers and a C-beta reverse primer. TCRdb independently ran MiXCR on the multiplex PCR reads; one entry per CDR3 protein. The table lists approximately 99,000 distinct CDR3 sequences, 69% of them singletons. The CDR3 runs to 13 residues. Germline assignment: CDR1 MNHNS and CDR2 SASEGT. V trimming: 5 bases; J trimming: 1 base; junction bases outside the gene matches: 1. Co-extracted RNA and DNA came from approximately 20-30 mg of unsorted bulk tissue. Samples were taken from five separate regions (per tumor).

Source material: liver tumor tissue from sampling region 5. Subset denoted: tumor region T5, tumor centre. The sequence was obtained from a woman aged 55-70 years with primary liver carcinoma and hepatitis B virus infection. The J gene is TRBJ1-1, the V gene TRBV6-1; 7 nucleotides align to TRBD1. In DNA, the CDR3 is TGTGCCAGCAGTTACAGGGGGAACACTGAAGCTTTCTTT. Translating it yields CASSYRGNTEAFF.